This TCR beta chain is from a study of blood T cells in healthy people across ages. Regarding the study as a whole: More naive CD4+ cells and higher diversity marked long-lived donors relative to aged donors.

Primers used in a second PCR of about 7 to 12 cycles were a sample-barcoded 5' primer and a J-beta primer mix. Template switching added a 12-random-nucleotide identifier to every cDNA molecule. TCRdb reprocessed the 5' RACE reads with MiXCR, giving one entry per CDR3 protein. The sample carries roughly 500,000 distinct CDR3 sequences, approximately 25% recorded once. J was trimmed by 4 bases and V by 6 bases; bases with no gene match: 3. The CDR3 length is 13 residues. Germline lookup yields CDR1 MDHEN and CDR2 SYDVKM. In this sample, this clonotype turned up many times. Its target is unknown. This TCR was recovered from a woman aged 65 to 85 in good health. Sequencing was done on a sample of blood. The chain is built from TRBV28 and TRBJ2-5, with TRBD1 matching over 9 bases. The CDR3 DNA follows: TGTGCCAGCAGAAGACAGGGGGGAGAGACCCAGTACTTC. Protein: CASRRQGGETQYF.